This TCR beta chain was recovered during a study of somatic mutations in cytotoxic T cells in rheumatoid arthritis. CDR3 length equals 16 residues. Germline V lookup: CDR1 SEHNR, CDR2 FQNEAQ (reference sequence). V shed 5 bases and J shed 1 base, with 14 bases lying between them. Regarding the study as a whole: CD8+ clonality increased with age in rheumatoid arthritis patients but not in healthy controls.

TCRdb's copy holds only in-frame clones and misses some; the assay was immunoSEQ multiplex PCR. The sample yields 20,000 to 25,000 clones, approximately 78% seen once. With respect to this clone: What it binds is unknown.

The V gene is TRBV7-9, the J gene TRBJ2-2; maybe TRBD1 (6 bases). Sequencing input: CD8+ T cells sorted from blood. This TCR came from an adult with rheumatoid arthritis. For the CDR3, the DNA is TGTGCCAGCAGCGTCGGACAGCCACGGAACACCGGGGAGCTGTTTTTT. Its translation: CASSVGQPRNTGELFF.